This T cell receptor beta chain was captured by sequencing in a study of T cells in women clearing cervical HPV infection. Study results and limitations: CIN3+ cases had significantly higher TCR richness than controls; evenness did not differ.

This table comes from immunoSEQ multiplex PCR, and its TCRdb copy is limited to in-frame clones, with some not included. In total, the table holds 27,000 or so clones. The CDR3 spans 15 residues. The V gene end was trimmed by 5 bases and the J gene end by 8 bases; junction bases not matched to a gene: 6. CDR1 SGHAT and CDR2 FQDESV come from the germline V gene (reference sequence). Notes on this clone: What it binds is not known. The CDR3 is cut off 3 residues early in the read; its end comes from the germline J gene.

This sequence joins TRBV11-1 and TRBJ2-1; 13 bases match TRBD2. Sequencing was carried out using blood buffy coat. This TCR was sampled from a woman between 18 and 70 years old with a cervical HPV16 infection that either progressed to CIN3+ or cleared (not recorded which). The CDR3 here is CASSPGLAGRYEQFF. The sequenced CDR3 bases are TGTGCCAGCAGCCCGGGACTAGCGGGACGTTATGAG.